Below, 11 T cell receptor beta chains from the same sample are listed, as sequenced in a study of blood T cell repertoires in COVID-19. Repertoires were generated with immunoSEQ multiplex PCR, while TCRdb's copy carries only in-frame clones and drops some. Altogether roughly 100,000 clones are present, about nine tenths being singletons, with the ten largest covering less than 2%. Input material: peripheral blood. Receptors originate from a woman in her fifties or sixties with COVID-19, enrolled during active disease.

J is TRBJ1-2 and V is TRBV11-2; TRBD1 might be the D (6 bases). In germline, CDR1 is SGHAT, CDR2 FQNNGV. V was clipped by 3 bases and J by 5 bases, with 10 bases between them. The CDR3 contains 13 residues. The CDR3 reads CASSFRGGYGYTF. The CDR3 DNA reads as TGTGCCAGCAGCTTCAGGGGTGGATATGGCTACACCTTC.

The CDR3 DNA follows: TGTGCCAGTACCACGGACAGGGCCTATAATTCACCCCTCCACTTT. Residues: CASTTDRAYNSPLHF. The chain couples TRBV19 to TRBJ1-6, with 8 bases aligning to TRBD1. The CDR3 has 15 residues. The J segment lost 2 bases and the V segment lost 7 bases, leaving 4 bases of the junction unmatched. The germline gives CDR1 LNHDA, CDR2 SQIVND (reference sequence).

The V gene is TRBV5-1, the J gene TRBJ2-3; 9 bases line up with TRBD2. The CDR3 spans 15 residues. The junction had 7 bases not matched to a gene; V was cut back by 2 bases and J by 6 bases. CDR1 and CDR2 from the germline V gene are SGHRS and YFSETQ. CDR3 loop: CASSFRGGDGDTQYF. The CDR3 DNA sequence: TGCGCCAGCAGCTTCCGCGGGGGGGATGGTGATACGCAGTATTTT.

The gene calls are TRBV27 and TRBJ1-1; tentatively, D is TRBD1 (5 bases). Germline-derived CDR1 and CDR2 are MNHEY and SMNVEV (reference sequence). The CDR3 is 13 residues long. The V end was cut by 5 bases, the J end by 4 bases, with 11 bases between. CDR3 in DNA: TGTGCCAGCAGTCCCGGGGGAGGCACTGAAGCTTTCTTT. Its translation: CASSPGGGTEAFF.

This clone has more than one count but fewer than ten. The chain is built from TRBV9 and TRBJ1-3, with a weak D call TRBD1 (6 bases). Germline V gene sequence: CDR1 SGDLS, CDR2 YYNGEE. The CDR3 runs to 14 residues. V was clipped by 0 bases and J by 2 bases, with 6 bases between them. The chain's CDR3 is CASSVAGAGNTIYF. The CDR3 DNA reads TGTGCCAGCAGCGTAGCAGGGGCTGGAAACACCATATATTTT.

The chain is built from TRBV19 and TRBJ1-5; TRBD1 might be the D (6 bases). V shed 3 bases and J shed 0 bases, with 12 bases lying between them. The CDR3 spans 16 residues. Germline lookup yields CDR1 LNHDA and CDR2 SQIVND (reference sequence). This CDR3 is CASSISQGYSNQPQHF. The CDR3, as DNA: TGTGCCAGTAGTATCTCCCAGGGGTATAGCAATCAGCCCCAGCATTTT.

This clone has a handful of counts. Here the CDR3 reads CASMRLSPYGYTF. CDR3 nucleotides: TGTGCCAGCATGAGACTCTCTCCTTATGGCTACACCTTC. V usage is TRBV2 and J usage is TRBJ1-2, with D unclear. Deletions cut 7 bases from V and 5 bases from J, with 14 bases between. The germline V gene encodes CDR1 SNHLY and CDR2 FYNNEI. The CDR3 spans 13 residues.

The V call is TRBV7-6, the J call TRBJ1-5; 8 bases are shared with TRBD1. V shed 1 base, J shed 6 bases, and the junction held 8 bases outside the gene matches. There are 16 residues in the CDR3. Germline assignment: CDR1 SGHVS and CDR2 FNYEAQ. CDR3 in DNA: TGTGCCAGCAGCTTAGGGCACAGGGGGGGCGGTCAGCCCCAGCATTTT. This encodes CASSLGHRGGGQPQHF.

The V call is TRBV24-1, the J call TRBJ2-7; possibly TRBD2 for D (6 bases). Germline V gives CDR1 KGHDR, CDR2 SFDVKD. V lost 8 bases to trimming and J lost 7 bases, with 23 bases between them. CDR3 length equals 15 residues. CDR3 protein: CATTIIPGGPWEQYV. CDR3 coding DNA: TGTGCCACCACTATAATACCCGGGGGACCCTGGGAGCAGTACGTC.

CDR3 sequence (DNA): TGTGCCAGCAGCCCCCGGGCTTCGGGGGAGCAGTACGTC. Translated, it gives CASSPRASGEQYV. V and J are TRBV9 and TRBJ2-7, with TRBD2 as a possible D gene (5 bases). The germline V gene has CDR1 SGDLS and CDR2 YYNGEE. V lost 4 bases to trimming and J lost 7 bases, with 15 bases between them. The CDR3 extends over 13 amino acids.

This chain joins TRBV19 and TRBJ1-5; possibly TRBD1 for D (6 bases). Germline V gene sequence: CDR1 LNHDA, CDR2 SQIVND (reference sequence). Trimming stripped 10 bases from V and 7 bases from J, with 29 bases between. The CDR3 sequence is 17 residues long. The CDR3 sequence is CATSLRGGRPAQQPQHF. As DNA, the CDR3 is TGTGCCACCTCCCTGAGGGGGGGGCGACCGGCTCAGCAGCCCCAGCATTTT.